The subject of this entry is one T cell receptor beta chain. Its matching antigen is unknown. It was with 60 Vbeta and 13 Jbeta primers that the PCR ran. The method was immunoSEQ multiplex PCR; TCRdb's version includes in-frame clones alone and lacks a portion of them. Seen here are 130,000 to 150,000 clones, roughly 79% observed once, and the top ten hold around 0.7%. The length of the CDR3 is 18 residues. J gave up 1 base and V 5 bases, and 13 bases lay outside the gene matches. The germline CDR1 and CDR2 sequences are MGHRA and YSYEKL. This specimen belongs to a study of cytomegalovirus exposure and HLA in healthy donors. Study-level points and caveats: On later analysis, the bulk of CMV-associated TCR beta chains appeared to be HLA-restricted. It was 150 to 200 TCR beta chains that were listed as cytomegalovirus-associated. TCR beta V- and J-gene trimming, according to a later analysis, was linked to a missense DCLRE1C variant.

The chain couples TRBV4-1 to TRBJ1-1; 10 bases are shared with TRBD1. Material for sequencing was PBMCs. The TCR originated in a male donor in good health and CMV-seronegative. The CDR3 bases are TGCGCCAGCAGCTACCTACCGACAGGGGGCGTTCGGAACACTGAAGCTTTCTTT. It codes for CASSYLPTGGVRNTEAFF.